This T cell receptor beta chain was retrieved from a study of T-cell reconstitution after alpha-beta-depleted transplantation in children. Study-wide points: Some patients' high day-60 TCRbeta diversity was attributed to recipient cells surviving conditioning.

The TCRbeta library was prepared with unique molecular identifiers. TCRdb called the PCR reads again in MiXCR, with one record for every CDR3 protein. Of 210,000 or so distinct CDR3 sequences detected, approximately 11% appear once; the ten largest clones hold roughly 27%. This clonotype was observed many times. As yet, its antigen is unknown. The clonotype was recovered from a child under three years old with acute myeloid leukemia, due to receive a stem cell transplant. Sequenced here: PBMCs, sampled before TCRalphabeta/CD19-depleted stem cell transplant.

The CDR3 DNA is TGTGCCAGCGCCCCGGAACAGGGGGCTTCCTACGAGCAGTACTTC. This sequence encodes CASAPEQGASYEQYF. The chain combines TRBV9 with TRBJ2-7; 9 positions match TRBD1. Per the germline V gene, CDR1 is SGDLS and CDR2 is YYNGEE. Trimming removed 7 bases from V and 1 base from J; junction bases left unmatched: 9. This CDR3 spans 15 amino acids.